This T cell receptor (beta chain) was identified in a study of T-cell memory formation after mild COVID-19. Overall study results and limits: Largely, contracting CD4+ clones fell within CM and EM, and contracting CD8+ clones within EMRA. Memory cells collected pre-infection included some clones that later responded, suggesting cross-reactive memory joined. CD4/CD8 balance held among clones contracting day 15 to 85, and later expanders leaned CD4+.

The CDR3 totals 14 residues. The ends were cut back, 8 bases at V and 9 bases at J, with 20 bases in the middle. Constant-segment primers and 5'RACE yielded cDNA libraries for TCR alpha and TCR beta, each carrying sample barcodes and UMIs. A single record per CDR3 protein comes from TCRdb applying MiXCR to the 5' RACE reads. The table lists 240,000 or so distinct CDR3 sequences, 8.5% to 9.5% of them singletons. This clonotype was found a few times. The antigen is unknown. The sequenced sample consisted of PBMCs or a T cell subset sorted from them (not recorded which). The clonotype was recovered from a man younger than 35 who had mild COVID-19 (a few samples of this study predate the infection). Cell type and time point are not known. V usage is TRBV12-3 or TRBV12-4 and J usage is TRBJ1-5; D unclear. The chain's CDR3 is CASAIDLIGLPQHF. For the CDR3, the DNA is TGTGCCAGCGCCATTGATCTGATTGGACTGCCCCAGCATTTT.